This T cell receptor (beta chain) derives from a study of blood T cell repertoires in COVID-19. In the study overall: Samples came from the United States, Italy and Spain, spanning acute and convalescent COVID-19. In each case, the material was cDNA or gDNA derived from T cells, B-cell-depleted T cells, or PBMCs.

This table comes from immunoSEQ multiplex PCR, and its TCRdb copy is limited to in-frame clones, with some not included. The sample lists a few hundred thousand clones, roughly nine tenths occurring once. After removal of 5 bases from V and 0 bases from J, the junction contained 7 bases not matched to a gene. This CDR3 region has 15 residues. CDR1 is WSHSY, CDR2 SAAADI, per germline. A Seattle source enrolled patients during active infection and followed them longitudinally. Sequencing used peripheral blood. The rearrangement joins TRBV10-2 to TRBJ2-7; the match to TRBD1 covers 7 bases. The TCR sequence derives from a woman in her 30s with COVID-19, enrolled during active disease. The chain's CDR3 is CASSYPGQNSYEQYF. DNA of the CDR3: TGCGCCAGCAGTTATCCGGGACAGAACTCCTACGAGCAGTACTTC.